The following is a TCR beta chain sequence with its context. The sample originates from a study of blood T cell repertoires in COVID-19. Study-wide context: Acute and convalescent COVID-19 specimens originated in the United States, Italy and Spain.

Per the original data handling: By means of reference gene primer amplification, nucleated cell counts were estimated. TCRdb's copy holds only in-frame clones and misses some; the assay was immunoSEQ multiplex PCR. The V and J calls and the clone size are those of that table, but D and trimming were determined from the DNA. Of 190,000 or so clones in the sample, around 80% were seen once. After removal of 4 bases from V and 2 bases from J, the junction contained 5 bases not matched to a gene. The CDR3 is 14 amino acids. CDR1 is LGHDT and CDR2 is YNNKEL in the germline V gene (reference sequence). This TCR was sampled from a human donor with acute or convalescent COVID-19. The donor label of this sample is uncertain. Input material: peripheral blood. The rearrangement links TRBV3-1 (or the pseudogene TRBV3-2) to TRBJ2-7; 7 nucleotides match TRBD2. CDR3 DNA: TGTGCCAGCAGCCCTAGGGAGGGGACCTACGAGCAGTACTTC. Encoded protein: CASSPREGTYEQYF.